A selection of T cell receptor beta chains follows, all from one sample in a study of neurological immune-mediated disorders. TCRdb independently ran MiXCR on the 5' RACE reads; one entry per CDR3 protein. The sample consists of approximately 37,000 distinct CDR3 sequences, around 4% of them appearing once. Sequenced sample: PBMCs. The receptors here all came from a man under 40 with multiple sclerosis. The CDR3 runs from the conserved cysteine through the conserved F or W. Fields, in order: D gene, V gene, clone size, J gene, CDR3 protein, CDR3 DNA. A D gene is named only where the DNA matches it firmly. Clone size is given for some rows only: seen once, a few or many times, or a class if the clone is expanded.

d_call: .
v_call: TRBV7-9
clone_size: few
j_call: TRBJ1-1
cdr3_aa: CASSPPPPAGEAFF
cdr3_nt: TGTGCCAGCAGCCCTCCTCCGCCAGCAGGGGAGGCTTTCTTT

d_call: .
v_call: TRBV29-1
clone_size: many
j_call: TRBJ2-3
cdr3_aa: CSVEDPRVTDTQYF
cdr3_nt: TGCAGCGTTGAAGACCCGAGAGTCACAGATACGCAGTATTTT

d_call: .
v_call: TRBV5-6
clone_size: many
j_call: TRBJ1-1
cdr3_aa: CASSLDARVAVNTEAFF
cdr3_nt: TGTGCCAGCAGCTTGGATGCCAGGGTTGCGGTGAACACTGAAGCTTTCTTT

d_call: .
v_call: TRBV7-2
clone_size: many
j_call: TRBJ2-7
cdr3_aa: CASSLAQYEQYF
cdr3_nt: TGTGCCAGCAGCTTAGCGCAATACGAGCAGTACTTC

d_call: .
v_call: TRBV6-1
clone_size: many
j_call: TRBJ2-2
cdr3_aa: CATFGSGNTGELFF
cdr3_nt: TGTGCCACATTCGGATCGGGGAACACCGGGGAGCTGTTTTTT

d_call: .
v_call: TRBV5-1
clone_size: many
j_call: TRBJ2-7
cdr3_aa: CASSLYSGYEQYF
cdr3_nt: TGCGCCAGCAGCTTGTACAGCGGCTACGAGCAGTACTTC

d_call: TRBD1
v_call: TRBV27
clone_size: many
j_call: TRBJ1-6
cdr3_aa: CASRVGTGNNSPLHF
cdr3_nt: TGTGCCAGCAGGGTCGGGACAGGGAATAATTCACCCCTCCACTTT

d_call: TRBD1
v_call: TRBV6-5
clone_size: many
j_call: TRBJ1-5
cdr3_aa: CASSYGQGDQPQHF
cdr3_nt: TGTGCCAGCAGTTACGGACAGGGAGATCAGCCCCAGCATTTT

d_call: .
v_call: TRBV7-8
clone_size: many
j_call: TRBJ2-1
cdr3_aa: CASSFSGAIYNEQFF
cdr3_nt: TGTGCCAGCAGCTTTTCAGGGGCGATCTACAATGAGCAGTTCTTC

d_call: .
v_call: TRBV6-6
clone_size: many
j_call: TRBJ1-6
cdr3_aa: CASTLAGGSYNSPLNF
cdr3_nt: TGTGCCAGCACCCTTGCGGGGGGGTCGTATAATTCACCCCTCAACTTT

d_call: .
v_call: TRBV7-6
clone_size: medium-sized
j_call: TRBJ2-1
cdr3_aa: CASSLLGQSSYNEQFF
cdr3_nt: TGTGCCAGCAGCTTATTAGGCCAGAGCTCCTACAATGAGCAGTTCTTC

d_call: .
v_call: TRBV5-1
clone_size: many
j_call: TRBJ2-5
cdr3_aa: CASSLWAGHQETQYF
cdr3_nt: TGCGCCAGCAGCTTGTGGGCCGGACATCAAGAGACCCAGTACTTC

d_call: .
v_call: TRBV27
clone_size: .
j_call: TRBJ1-1
cdr3_aa: CASSFQGTNTEAFF
cdr3_nt: TGTGCCAGCAGTTTCCAGGGAACGAACACTGAAGCTTTCTTT

d_call: .
v_call: TRBV7-2
clone_size: many
j_call: TRBJ2-3
cdr3_aa: CASSHKGGDTQYF
cdr3_nt: TGTGCCAGCAGCCACAAAGGCGGAGATACGCAGTATTTT

d_call: TRBD2
v_call: TRBV15
clone_size: many
j_call: TRBJ2-1
cdr3_aa: CATSRVGVGLAGVEQFF
cdr3_nt: TGTGCCACCAGCAGAGTCGGGGTGGGACTAGCGGGGGTGGAGCAGTTCTTC

d_call: .
v_call: TRBV29-1
clone_size: many
j_call: TRBJ2-3
cdr3_aa: CSVEEAGDTQYF
cdr3_nt: TGCAGCGTTGAAGAGGCGGGAGATACGCAGTATTTT

d_call: .
v_call: TRBV6-5
clone_size: many
j_call: TRBJ1-1
cdr3_aa: CASSYSGVNTEAFF
cdr3_nt: TGTGCCAGCAGTTACTCAGGGGTTAACACTGAAGCTTTCTTT

d_call: TRBD2
v_call: TRBV3-1
clone_size: many
j_call: TRBJ2-3
cdr3_aa: CASSRGLAGADTQYF
cdr3_nt: TGTGCCAGCAGCCGAGGACTAGCGGGGGCAGATACGCAGTATTTT

d_call: .
v_call: TRBV6-2/TRBV6-3
clone_size: many
j_call: TRBJ1-2
cdr3_aa: CASSYSTYGYTF
cdr3_nt: TGTGCCAGCAGTTACTCCACCTATGGCTACACCTTC

d_call: TRBD2
v_call: TRBV5-6
clone_size: .
j_call: TRBJ2-5
cdr3_aa: CASSLYARGGGGPQETQYF
cdr3_nt: TGTGCCAGCAGCTTGTACGCACGCGGGGGCGGGGGGCCCCAAGAGACCCAGTACTTC

d_call: .
v_call: TRBV7-2
clone_size: many
j_call: TRBJ2-5
cdr3_aa: CASSFGYGETQYF
cdr3_nt: TGTGCCAGCAGCTTCGGCTACGGAGAGACCCAGTACTTC

d_call: .
v_call: TRBV4-3
clone_size: many
j_call: TRBJ1-6
cdr3_aa: CASSQDRGNSPLNF
cdr3_nt: TGCGCCAGCAGCCAAGATAGGGGGAATTCACCCCTCAACTTT